The 10 T cell receptor beta chains below come from one sample, sequenced in a study of regulatory T cells in long-lasting Graves disease. As to time point: newly diagnosed GD, antithyroid drugs for less than 3 months. From PBMCs, RNA was extracted and then used to make the TCR library. Building of the TCR beta libraries involved iRepertoire HTBI primers and Arm-PCR of CDR3 regions. Via MiXCR, TCRdb re-called the multiplex PCR reads, giving one row per CDR3 protein. The top ten hold 35% to 45% of the sample, which has approximately 310,000 distinct CDR3 sequences, under 20% seen once. This material consisted of peripheral blood mononuclear cells (PBMCs), taken at new diagnosis, from a patient treated with antithyroid drugs. Source of these receptors: a female donor with Graves disease.

This clonotype came up many times. The chain is built from TRBV28 and TRBJ2-7; 10 bases agree with TRBD2. The CDR3 length is 16 residues. In germline, CDR1 is MDHEN, CDR2 SYDVKM. V was clipped by 4 bases and J by 4 bases; unmatched bases: 10. The CDR3 sequence: CASSWGLARGGYEQYF. The CDR3 DNA reads TGTGCCAGCAGTTGGGGACTAGCGAGGGGCGGATACGAGCAGTACTTC.

Concerning this clonotype itself: A much larger clone lies a single base off, so this may be a read error. The rearrangement links TRBV11-3 to TRBJ2-7, with 13 bases aligning to TRBD2. The ends lost 9 bases at V and 6 bases at J; junction bases unmatched: 11. CDR3 size: 15 residues. Germline CDR1 is SGHNT and CDR2 is YENEEA. CDR3: CASGNGTSGESEQYF. The CDR3 DNA reads TGTGCCAGTGGGAACGGGACTAGCGGGGAATCCGAGCAGTACTTC.

This clonotype has a count of ten or more. The chain has TRBV5-1 and TRBJ2-1, with 9 bases fitting TRBD2. The CDR3 contains 17 residues. CDR1 is SGHRS, CDR2 YFSETQ, per germline. Germline trimming cut 4 bases from V and 1 base from J; bases unmatched to any gene: 9. CDR3 region: CASSPKTSGASYNEQFF. Written as DNA, the CDR3 is TGCGCCAGCAGCCCCAAGACTAGCGGTGCTTCCTACAATGAGCAGTTCTTC.

This clonotype came up many times. The J gene is TRBJ1-6, the V gene TRBV12-3 or TRBV12-4; tentative D call: TRBD1 (5 bases). The CDR3 sequence is 15 residues long. Trimming removed 7 bases from V and 7 bases from J, with 17 bases in between. CDR3 nucleotide sequence: TGTGCCAGCACTCCCCAGGGTCAAAGAAATTCACCCCTCCACTTT. As protein: CASTPQGQRNSPLHF.

The table lists this clonotype with many counts. The rearrangement links TRBV30 to TRBJ2-1; D is uncertain. Deletions cut 0 bases from V and 2 bases from J, with 14 bases between. The CDR3 runs to 16 residues. CDR1 is GTSNPN and CDR2 is SVGIG in the germline V gene (reference sequence). The CDR3 here is CAWSVPTPLTYNEQFF. CDR3 DNA sequence: TGTGCCTGGAGTGTACCCACCCCCCTTACCTACAATGAGCAGTTCTTC.

V is TRBV20-1 and J is TRBJ1-2; D uncertain. Per germline, CDR1 DFQATT and CDR2 SNEGSKA (reference sequence). V was clipped by 3 bases and J by 4 bases, with 15 bases between them. CDR3 length: 14 residues. Here the CDR3 reads CSASSSGEFYGYTF. The CDR3 coding sequence is TGCAGTGCTAGTTCGTCCGGGGAGTTCTATGGCTACACCTTC.

This clonotype was observed a handful of times. The chain has TRBV20-1 and TRBJ1-1; D possibly corresponds to TRBD1 (5 bases). This CDR3 is 12 amino acids long. With 4 bases removed from V and 4 bases from J, the gap between germline ends came to 10 bases. Germline-derived CDR1 and CDR2 are DFQATT and SNEGSKA (reference sequence). DNA of the CDR3: TGCAGTGCTACAGGGAAGATCACTGAAGCTTTCTTT. Its protein product is CSATGKITEAFF.

The V gene is TRBV24-1, the J gene TRBJ2-3, with TRBD2 identical over 13 bases. V shed 3 bases, J shed 4 bases, and the junction held 6 bases outside the gene matches. This CDR3 has 17 amino acids. Germline lookup yields CDR1 KGHDR and CDR2 SFDVKD. This CDR3 is CATSDPGLAGVSDTQYF. The CDR3 bases are TGTGCCACCAGTGATCCCGGACTAGCGGGAGTTTCAGATACGCAGTATTTT.

The chain employs TRBV7-3 and TRBJ1-2; TRBD1 might be the D (5 bases). In germline, CDR1 is SGHTA, CDR2 FQGTGA. Trimming shortened V by 6 bases and J by 6 bases, and 14 bases separated the two germline ends. The CDR3 is 13 amino acids. In DNA, the CDR3 is TGTGCCAGCAGAGAGGGGACGGGGGATGGCTACACCTTC. Translated, it gives CASREGTGDGYTF.

This clonotype was observed at least ten times. The chain carries TRBV9 and TRBJ2-7; 8 bases agree with TRBD2. Germline values: CDR1 SGDLS, CDR2 YYNGEE. V gave up 4 bases and J gave up 5 bases; unmatched junction bases: 11. This CDR3 is 15 amino acids long. In DNA form, the CDR3 reads TGTGCCAGCAGCTCCACTAGCGGAGGTGGCCACGAGCAGTACTTC. Encoded protein: CASSSTSGGGHEQYF. The full variable domain, in which reference TRBV9 and TRBJ2-7 provide the parts outside the CDR3, is DSGVTQTPKHLITATGQRVTLRCSPRSGDLSVYWYQQSLDQGLQFLIQYYNGEERAKGNILERFSAQQFPDLHSELNLSSLELGDSALYFCASSSTSGGGHEQYFGPGTRLTVT.